The clone carrying this T cell receptor beta chain was seen a handful of times. Antigen specificity is unknown. The study ran its PCR with 60 Vbeta and 13 Jbeta primers. TCRdb keeps only in-frame clones here, not all; method: immunoSEQ multiplex PCR. The data hold 95,000 to 150,000 clones, with 65% to 80% observed a single time. This sample stems from a study of cytomegalovirus exposure and HLA in healthy donors. Study results and caveats: For most TCR beta V segments, an earlier analysis put the productive rate at about 87% or about 30% of the time. Equally common other TCR beta chains were less clonally expanded than HLA-associated ones, a later analysis found.

The study sampled nominally healthy donors, though unrecorded immune exposures were likely. The origin of this receptor is a woman aged 35 to 49 in good health and CMV-seropositive. Material for sequencing was PBMCs.

The chain's CDR3 is CAWTSGNTGELFF. For the CDR3, the DNA is TGTGCCTGGACCTCCGGGAACACCGGGGAGCTGTTTTTT. The chain couples TRBV30 to TRBJ2-2, with D unresolved. There are 13 residues in the CDR3. CDR1 and CDR2 (germline): GTSNPN, SVGIG (reference sequence). Between the trimmed V and J ends, which lost 4 bases and 1 base, there was a span of 7 bases.